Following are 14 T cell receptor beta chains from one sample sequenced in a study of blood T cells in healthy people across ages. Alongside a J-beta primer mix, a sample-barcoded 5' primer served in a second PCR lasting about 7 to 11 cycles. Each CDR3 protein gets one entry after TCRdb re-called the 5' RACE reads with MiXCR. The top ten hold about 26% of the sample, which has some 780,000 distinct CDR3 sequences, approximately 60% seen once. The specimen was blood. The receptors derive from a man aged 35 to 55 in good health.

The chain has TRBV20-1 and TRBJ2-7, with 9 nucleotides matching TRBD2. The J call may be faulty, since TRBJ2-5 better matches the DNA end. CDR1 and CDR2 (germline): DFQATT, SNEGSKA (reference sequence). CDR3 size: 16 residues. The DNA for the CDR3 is TGCAGTGCTAGAGATTGGGCTAGCGGGGTCGGGGAGACCCAGTACTTC. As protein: CSARDWASGVGETQYF.

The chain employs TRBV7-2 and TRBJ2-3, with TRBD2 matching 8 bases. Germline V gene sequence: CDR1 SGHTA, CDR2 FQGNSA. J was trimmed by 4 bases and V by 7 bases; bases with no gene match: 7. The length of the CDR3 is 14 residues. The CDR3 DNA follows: TGTGCCAGCATTTCTCACGGGGGGGCAGATACGCAGTATTTT. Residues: CASISHGGADTQYF.

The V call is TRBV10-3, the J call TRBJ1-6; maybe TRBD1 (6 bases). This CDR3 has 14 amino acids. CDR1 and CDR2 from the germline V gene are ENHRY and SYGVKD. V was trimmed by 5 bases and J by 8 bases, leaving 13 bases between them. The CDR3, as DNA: TGTGCCATCAGTCAGAACAGGGACGATTCACCCCTCCACTTT. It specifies CAISQNRDDSPLHF.

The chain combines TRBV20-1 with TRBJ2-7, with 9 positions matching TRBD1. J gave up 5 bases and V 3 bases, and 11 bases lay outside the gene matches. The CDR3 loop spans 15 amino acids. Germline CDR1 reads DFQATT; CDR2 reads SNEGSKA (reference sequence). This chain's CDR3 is CSASRTGGGHNEQYF. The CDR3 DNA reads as TGCAGTGCTAGCCGAACAGGGGGCGGTCATAACGAGCAGTACTTC.

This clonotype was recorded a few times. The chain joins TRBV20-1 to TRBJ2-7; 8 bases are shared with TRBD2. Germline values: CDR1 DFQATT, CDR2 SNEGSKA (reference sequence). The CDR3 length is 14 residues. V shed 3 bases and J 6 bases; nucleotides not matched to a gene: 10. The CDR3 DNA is TGCAGTGCTAGGGACCGGGAGGGCCGGTCCGAGCAGTACTTC. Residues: CSARDREGRSEQYF.

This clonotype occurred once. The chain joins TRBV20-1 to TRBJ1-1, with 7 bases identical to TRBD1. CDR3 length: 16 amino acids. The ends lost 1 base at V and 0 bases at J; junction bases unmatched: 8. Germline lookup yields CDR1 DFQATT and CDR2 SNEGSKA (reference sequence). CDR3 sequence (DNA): TGCAGTGCTAGAGTTTGGACAGGAATTATGAACACTGAAGCTTTCTTT. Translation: CSARVWTGIMNTEAFF.

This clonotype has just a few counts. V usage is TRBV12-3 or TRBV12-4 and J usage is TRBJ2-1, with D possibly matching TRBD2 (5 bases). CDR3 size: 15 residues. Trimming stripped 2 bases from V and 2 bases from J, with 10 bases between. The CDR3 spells CASSLSGSPYNEQFF. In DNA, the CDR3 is TGTGCCAGCAGTTTATCGGGGAGCCCCTACAATGAGCAGTTCTTC.

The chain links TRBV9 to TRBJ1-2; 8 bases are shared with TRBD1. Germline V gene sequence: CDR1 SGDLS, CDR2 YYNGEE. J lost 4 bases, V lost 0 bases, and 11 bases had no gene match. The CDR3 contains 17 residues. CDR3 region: CASSVDPTGAQGYGYTF. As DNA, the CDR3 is TGTGCCAGCAGCGTAGACCCGACAGGGGCACAGGGCTATGGCTACACCTTC.

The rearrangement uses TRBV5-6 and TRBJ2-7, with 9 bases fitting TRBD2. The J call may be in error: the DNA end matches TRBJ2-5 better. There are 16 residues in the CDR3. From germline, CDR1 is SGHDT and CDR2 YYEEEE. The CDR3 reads CASSHSGGPSRETQYF. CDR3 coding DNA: TGTGCCAGCAGCCATAGCGGGGGACCCTCGAGGGAGACCCAGTACTTC.

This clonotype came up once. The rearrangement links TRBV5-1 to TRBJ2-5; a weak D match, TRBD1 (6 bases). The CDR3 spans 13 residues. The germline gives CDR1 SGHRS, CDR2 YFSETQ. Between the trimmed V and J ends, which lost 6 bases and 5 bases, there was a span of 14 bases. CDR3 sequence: CASTIDRFETQYF. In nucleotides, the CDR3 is TGCGCCAGCACCATTGACAGGTTTGAGACCCAGTACTTC.

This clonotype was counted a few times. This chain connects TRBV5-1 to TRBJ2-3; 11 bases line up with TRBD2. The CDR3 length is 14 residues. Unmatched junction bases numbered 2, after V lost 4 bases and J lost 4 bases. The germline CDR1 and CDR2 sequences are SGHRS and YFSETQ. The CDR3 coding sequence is TGCGCCAGCAGCCGTAGCGGGGGGGCAGATACGCAGTATTTT. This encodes CASSRSGGADTQYF.

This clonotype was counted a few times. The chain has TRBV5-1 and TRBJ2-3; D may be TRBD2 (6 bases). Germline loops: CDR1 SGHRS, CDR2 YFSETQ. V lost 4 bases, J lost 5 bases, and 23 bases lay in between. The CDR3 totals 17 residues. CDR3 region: CASSIDLLSGGRDTQYF. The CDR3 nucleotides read TGCGCCAGCAGCATCGACCTCCTCTCCGGGGGTAGAGATACGCAGTATTTT.

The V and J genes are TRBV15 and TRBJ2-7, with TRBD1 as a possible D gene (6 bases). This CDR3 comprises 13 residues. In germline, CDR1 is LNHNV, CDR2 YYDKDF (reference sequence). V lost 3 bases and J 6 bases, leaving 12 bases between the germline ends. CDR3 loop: CATSSHRVGEQYF. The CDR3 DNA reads TGTGCCACCAGCAGTCACAGGGTGGGCGAGCAGTACTTC.

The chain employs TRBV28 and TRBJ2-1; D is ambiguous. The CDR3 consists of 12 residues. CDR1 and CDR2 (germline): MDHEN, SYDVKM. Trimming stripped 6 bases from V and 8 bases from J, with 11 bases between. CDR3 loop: CASSQGRDEQFF. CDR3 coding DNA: TGTGCCAGCAGCCAAGGACGCGATGAGCAGTTCTTC.